This T cell receptor beta chain was sequenced in a study of cytomegalovirus exposure and HLA in healthy donors. Study-wide results and caveats: An apparent linkage of common viral pathogens to several of the most significant clusters emerged in a later analysis.

In germline, CDR1 is LNHDA, CDR2 SQIVND (reference sequence). V shed 5 bases and J 7 bases; nucleotides not matched to a gene: 7. The CDR3 extends over 15 amino acids. Vbeta (60) and Jbeta (13) primers were used in the PCR. Sequencing was performed with immunoSEQ multiplex PCR; in TCRdb, only in-frame clones are kept and a portion is missing. The table includes 100,000 or so clones, 70% to 80% detected once. Notes on this clone: The target antigen is unknown.

Specimen: PBMCs. The V and J genes are TRBV19 and TRBJ2-1, with TRBD2 matching 11 bases. The receptor was derived from a female donor in good health and CMV-seropositive. DNA for the CDR3: TGTGCCAGTAGTGGCATAGCGGGAGGGAGGAATGAGCAGTTCTTC. Residues: CASSGIAGGRNEQFF.